This T cell receptor beta chain was recovered during a study of T cells expressing NK-cell markers. Study summary: Source material for TCR beta repertoires consisted of sorted CD3+CD56+NKG2C+, CD3+CD56+NKG2C- and CD3+CD56-NKG2C+ T cells.

The CDR3 contains 14 residues. The germline V gene encodes CDR1 SGHAT and CDR2 FQNNGV. Template switching by 5'RACE with UMIs generated the TCR beta cDNA. TCRdb re-called the 5' RACE reads and gives one entry per CDR3 protein, without DNA. The sample's table shows under 200,000 distinct CDR3 sequences. Sample: blood T cells: a sorted CD56 or NKG2C T cell subset, CD4+ or CD8+ T cells, or bulk PBMC T cells (not recorded which). The chain carries TRBV11-2 and TRBJ2-7; TCRdb indicates TRBD1, and absent DNA this call remains unverified. This clonotype originated in a woman aged 18-69 years in good health. CDR3 sequence reads: CATLEGAGTYEQYF. The variable domain in full, completed from reference TRBV11-2 and TRBJ2-7, reads EAGVAQSPRYKIIEKRQSVAFWCNPISGHATLYWYQQILGQGPKLLIQFQNNGVVDDSQLPKDRFSAERLKGVDSTLKIQPAKLEDSAVYLCATLEGAGTYEQYFGPGTRLTVT.